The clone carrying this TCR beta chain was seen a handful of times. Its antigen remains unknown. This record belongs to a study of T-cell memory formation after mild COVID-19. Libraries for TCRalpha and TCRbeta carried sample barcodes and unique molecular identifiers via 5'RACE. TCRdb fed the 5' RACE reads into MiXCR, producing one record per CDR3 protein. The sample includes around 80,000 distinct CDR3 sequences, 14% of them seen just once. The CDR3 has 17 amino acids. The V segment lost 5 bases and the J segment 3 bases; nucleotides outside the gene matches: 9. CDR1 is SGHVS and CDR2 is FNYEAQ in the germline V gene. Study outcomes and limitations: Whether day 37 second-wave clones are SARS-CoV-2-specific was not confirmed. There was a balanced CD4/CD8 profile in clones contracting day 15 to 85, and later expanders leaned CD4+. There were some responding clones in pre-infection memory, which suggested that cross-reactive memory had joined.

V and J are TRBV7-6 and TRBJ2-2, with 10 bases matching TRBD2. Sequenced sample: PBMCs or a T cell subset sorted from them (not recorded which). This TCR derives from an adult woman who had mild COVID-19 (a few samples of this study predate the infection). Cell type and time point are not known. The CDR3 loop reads CASSLHSGGADTGELFF. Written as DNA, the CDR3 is TGTGCCAGCAGCCTACACAGCGGGGGGGCCGACACCGGGGAGCTGTTTTTT.